These 17 T cell receptor beta chains came from one sample sequenced in a study of naive and memory T cell subsets (dated by TCRdb to 2016 to 2017). Receptor amplification or capture employed UMI-ligation and nested PCR. Sequencing used an Illumina MiSeq. The beta constant-region primer consisted of an equimolar mixture of two oligonucleotides that together covered TRBC1 and TRBC2. TCRdb reanalyzed the raw reads on its own, using fastp at Q25 for trimming and MiXCR for clone calling, and kept in-frame beta chains. When rows share a CDR3 protein, they turn into one entry using the most common DNA and genes. The sample table shows 77,000 or so distinct CDR3 sequences, and around 14% are seen once. Jointly, the top ten make up approximately 0.84% of the sample. The sample taken for sequencing was central memory CD4+ T cells from blood. The sample's cell subset or site label, in plain terms: central memory, CD45RA- CD27+. All receptors derive from a human donor in good health.

This clonotype was seen ten or more times. The chain uses TRBV3-1 and TRBJ2-1, with a tentative D call TRBD2 (7 bases). The germline V and J ends were trimmed by 4 bases and 4 bases, with 11 bases remaining between them. In germline, CDR1 is LGHDT, CDR2 YNNKEL (reference sequence). This CDR3 has 14 amino acids. CDR3 in DNA: TGTGCCAGCAGCCTAAGGGGGGGTTACAATGAGCAGTTCTTC. As protein: CASSLRGGYNEQFF.

This clonotype was counted ten times or more. V and J are TRBV6-5 and TRBJ2-7; D is uncertain. The CDR3 totals 16 residues. CDR1 is MNHEY, CDR2 SVGAGI, per germline. V was shortened by 0 bases and J by 0 bases, with 12 bases between the two germline ends. CDR3 in DNA: TGTGCCAGCAGTTACTCGTGGGTTCCGAGCTCCTACGAGCAGTACTTC. This gives the protein CASSYSWVPSSYEQYF.

This rearrangement joins TRBV28 to TRBJ1-2; D gene unclear. Trimming took 3 bases from V and 2 from J, leaving 13 bases between them. CDR3 length: 15 amino acids. Germline CDR1 is MDHEN and CDR2 is SYDVKM. The CDR3 spells CASSFMTDRNYGYTF. CDR3 sequence (DNA): TGTGCCAGCAGTTTTATGACGGACCGAAACTATGGCTACACCTTC.

This clonotype has ten or more counts. The chain uses TRBV4-3 and TRBJ2-4, with TRBD2 matching over 9 bases. Germline lookup yields CDR1 LGHNA and CDR2 YSLEER. This CDR3 contains 18 residues. J was trimmed by 3 bases and V by 0 bases; bases with no gene match: 9. The CDR3 region is CASSQDWATSGDKNIQYF. CDR3 nucleotide sequence: TGCGCCAGCAGCCAAGATTGGGCGACTAGCGGAGACAAAAACATTCAGTACTTC.

This clonotype was seen once. The rearrangement joins TRBV20-1 to TRBJ2-1; D not resolved. The end of the DNA is better explained by TRBJ2-7, so the J call may be wrong. Germline V CDR1 and CDR2: DFQATT, SNEGSKA (reference sequence). The CDR3 is made up of 15 amino acids. The CDR3: CSARPSAFTYNEQYF. The CDR3 region has the DNA TGCAGTGCTAGACCCTCGGCGTTTACCTACAATGAGCAGTACTTC.

V gene TRBV5-8 combines with J gene TRBJ2-2, with TRBD1 as a possible D gene (6 bases). CDR1 and CDR2 from the germline V gene are SGHTS and YDEGEE. This CDR3 has 16 residues. V was cut by 0 bases and J by 4 bases, with 13 bases left in between. In DNA form, the CDR3 reads TGTGCCAGCAGCTTGGAGTTTTTCAGGGGCACCGGGGAGCTGTTTTTT. Protein sequence: CASSLEFFRGTGELFF.

The J gene is TRBJ1-5, the V gene TRBV5-5, with D perhaps matching TRBD1 (5 bases). CDR3 length: 16 amino acids. The germline V gene encodes CDR1 SGHKS and CDR2 YYEKEE (reference sequence). The germline V and J ends were trimmed by 0 bases and 0 bases, with 10 bases remaining between them. The CDR3 nucleotides are TGTGCCAGCAGCTTGGTAGCAGGGAATAGCAATCAGCCCCAGCATTTT. It specifies CASSLVAGNSNQPQHF.

The genes are TRBV28 and TRBJ1-5; 8 nucleotides align to TRBD1. This CDR3 has 13 residues. Germline V lookup: CDR1 MDHEN, CDR2 SYDVKM. V lost 2 bases to trimming and J lost 12 bases; unmatched junction nucleotides: 6. The CDR3, as DNA: TGTGCCAGCAGTTTACAGGGGGCACTGAACCAGCATTTT. Amino acids: CASSLQGALNQHF.

This sequence joins TRBV18 and TRBJ2-2; D is uncertain. This CDR3 contains 15 residues. Per germline, CDR1 KGHSH and CDR2 LQKENI. V shed 3 bases and J shed 1 base, with 9 bases lying between them. The CDR3 loop is CASSPDSLNTGELFF. CDR3 coding DNA: TGTGCCAGCTCACCTGACTCATTGAACACCGGGGAGCTGTTTTTT.

This clonotype was seen only a few times. The V call is TRBV29-1, the J call TRBJ2-7; TRBD1 matches 7 bases. J was trimmed by 3 bases and V by 7 bases; bases with no gene match: 6. Germline CDR1 and CDR2: SQVTM and ANQGSEA. There are 12 residues in the CDR3. The CDR3 DNA is TGCAGCGCAAAGACAGGGAGCTACGAGCAGTACTTC. Translating it yields CSAKTGSYEQYF.

This clonotype occurred many times. CDR3 sequence: CSVSSTDTQYF. The CDR3 DNA is TGCAGCGTTTCTAGCACAGATACGCAGTATTTT. J is TRBJ2-3 and V is TRBV29-1; D remains ambiguous. The CDR3 contains 11 residues. V dropped 5 bases and J dropped 0 bases, with 3 bases sitting between them. Germline assignment: CDR1 SQVTM and CDR2 ANQGSEA.

Turning to this clonotype: Since a much larger clone is just one base distant, this may be a read error. The chain is built from TRBV29-1 and TRBJ1-1, with a weak D call TRBD1 (6 bases). V shed 3 bases and J shed 1 base, with 12 bases lying between them. Per the germline V gene, CDR1 is SQVTM and CDR2 is ANQGSEA. The CDR3 loop spans 14 amino acids. The CDR3 DNA follows: TGCAGCGTTGAGGGCAGGGGATCGAACACTGAAGCTTTCTTT. Its translation is CSVEGRGSNTEAFF.

This clonotype appeared a few times. The CDR3 sequence is CASGATTGDGYTF. The DNA of the CDR3 is TGTGCTAGTGGGGCTACTACAGGGGATGGCTACACCTTC. The gene calls are TRBV12-5 and TRBJ1-2; TRBD1 matches 7 bases. CDR3 length: 13 residues. V shed 6 bases and J 6 bases; nucleotides not matched to a gene: 7. Germline V gene sequence: CDR1 LGHNT, CDR2 FRNRAP.

There are many counts of this clonotype. The genes are TRBV4-2 and TRBJ2-7; perhaps TRBD1 as D (6 bases). This CDR3 comprises 15 residues. CDR1 LGHNA and CDR2 YNFKEQ come from the germline V gene. V was clipped by 1 base and J by 2 bases, with 12 bases between them. The CDR3 nucleotides are TGTGCCAGCAGCCAAGTGGGGGACATCGCCTACGAGCAGTACTTC. Protein product: CASSQVGDIAYEQYF.

The chain joins TRBV20-1 to TRBJ2-3, with D possibly being TRBD1 or TRBD2 (5 bases each). Germline values: CDR1 DFQATT, CDR2 SNEGSKA (reference sequence). CDR3 length equals 14 residues. Trimming removed 7 bases from V and 5 bases from J, with 19 bases in between. The CDR3 region is CSVPRGMGEDTQYF. For the CDR3, the DNA is TGCAGTGTCCCCCGGGGTATGGGGGAAGATACGCAGTATTTT.

Only a few counts were recorded for this clonotype. The chain couples TRBV28 to TRBJ2-4; possibly TRBD2 for D (5 bases). CDR1 and CDR2 from the germline V gene are MDHEN and SYDVKM. This CDR3 region has 13 residues. V was clipped by 8 bases and J by 4 bases, with 12 bases between them. This CDR3 is CASVDFRKNIQYF. For the CDR3, the DNA is TGTGCCAGCGTGGACTTCCGTAAAAACATTCAGTACTTC.

This clonotype was detected only a few times. The chain uses TRBV20-1 and TRBJ2-7, with 10 positions matching TRBD2. CDR3 size: 13 residues. V lost 6 bases, J lost 2 bases, and 4 bases stayed unmatched. Germline CDR1 and CDR2: DFQATT and SNEGSKA (reference sequence). CDR3 DNA sequence: TGCAGTGCCAGGACTAGCGGTACCTACGAGCAGTACTTC. Translated: CSARTSGTYEQYF.